Listed below are T cell receptor beta chains from one sample, sequenced in a study of cytomegalovirus exposure and HLA in healthy donors. Only in-frame clones appear in the TCRdb table, and some are missing; sequencing was by immunoSEQ multiplex PCR. The data contain over 120,000 clones, approximately 79% of them singletons. The sequencing input was PBMCs. The receptors come from a man aged 18 to 29 in good health and CMV-seropositive. The CDR3 runs from the conserved cysteine through the conserved F or W. D genes are given only for firm matches. Some rows mark clone size as missing; the rest say once, few, many or name a class of expanded clone.

CDR3 protein,CDR3 DNA,J gene,clone size,V gene,D gene
CASSPVYTNEKLFF,TGTGCCAGCAGCCCGGTGTACACTAATGAAAAACTGTTTTTT,TRBJ1-4,-,TRBV7-8,-
CASSFAGTWTSGGDTGELFF,TGCGCCAGCAGCTTCGCAGGGACATGGACTAGCGGGGGGGACACCGGGGAGCTGTTTTTT,TRBJ2-2,-,TRBV5-1,TRBD2
CASSFGWDRGRVYGYTF,TGTGCCAGCAGTTTCGGTTGGGACAGGGGGCGCGTCTATGGCTACACCTTC,TRBJ1-2,-,TRBV28,TRBD1
CASSPRGNTGELFF,TGTGCCAGCAGCCCAAGGGGGAACACCGGGGAGCTGTTTTTT,TRBJ2-2,-,TRBV7-9,-
CASSPGFTNEKLFF,TGTGCCAGCAGCCCAGGGTTTACTAATGAAAAACTGTTTTTT,TRBJ1-4,-,TRBV6-1,-
CASSPQGAAYNEQFF,TGTGCCAGCTCACCACAGGGGGCGGCCTACAATGAGCAGTTCTTC,TRBJ2-1,-,TRBV18,TRBD1
CASSEALAGGPSTDTQYF,TGTGCCAGCAGTGAAGCGCTAGCGGGGGGGCCTAGCACAGATACGCAGTATTTT,TRBJ2-3,few,TRBV6-1,TRBD2
CASSLAAGGPLTSDEQFF,TGTGCCAGCAGCTTAGCGGCGGGGGGACCCTTAACTTCGGATGAGCAGTTCTTC,TRBJ2-1,-,TRBV11-3,TRBD2
CASSPPGGTAGYTF,TGTGCCAGCAGTCCTCCAGGTGGGACAGCCGGCTACACCTTC,TRBJ1-2,-,TRBV27,TRBD1
CATSRGDGQPETQYF,TGTGCCACCAGCAGAGGGGACGGACAGCCGGAGACCCAGTACTTC,TRBJ2-5,-,TRBV15,-
CASSIPGRRETQYF,TGTGCCAGTAGTATTCCAGGGCGGCGAGAGACCCAGTACTTC,TRBJ2-5,once,TRBV19,-
CATSRDLYSQPEYF,TGTGCCACCAGCAGAGATCTCTACAGTCAACCCGAGTACTTC,TRBJ2-4,once,TRBV15,-
CASSPFSGTGEEKLFF,TGTGCCAGCTCACCATTCTCCGGGACAGGGGAGGAAAAACTGTTTTTT,TRBJ1-4,-,TRBV18,TRBD1
CASSTLEPNQPQHF,TGTGCCAGCAGCACACTAGAACCAAATCAGCCCCAGCATTTT,TRBJ1-5,-,TRBV7-9,-
CASSPTDSYEQYF,TGTGCCAGCAGCCCGACAGATTCTTACGAGCAGTACTTC,TRBJ2-7,-,TRBV27,-
CASSPWTGGLETQYF,TGTGCCAGCAGCCCCTGGACAGGGGGCTTGGAGACCCAGTACTTC,TRBJ2-5,few,TRBV7-9,TRBD1
CASSLGASDTQYF,TGTGCCAGCAGCTTAGGAGCATCAGATACGCAGTATTTT,TRBJ2-3,few,TRBV7-9,-
CASSLGGPHNEQFF,TGTGCCAGCAGCTTGGGGGGACCGCACAATGAGCAGTTCTTC,TRBJ2-1,-,TRBV27,-
CATSRELTGVFYEQYF,TGTGCCACCAGCAGAGAGTTAACAGGGGTGTTCTACGAGCAGTACTTC,TRBJ2-7,-,TRBV15,TRBD1
CASSLVPDWSSYEQYF,TGCGCCAGCAGCTTGGTGCCCGACTGGAGCTCCTACGAGCAGTACTTC,TRBJ2-7,-,TRBV5-1,-
CASSQYVTGGHEQYF,TGCGCCAGCAGTCAATACGTGACAGGGGGCCACGAGCAGTACTTC,TRBJ2-7,-,TRBV23-1,TRBD1
CASSFSGNTEAFF,TGTGCCAGCAGTTTTTCGGGAAACACTGAAGCTTTCTTT,TRBJ1-1,-,TRBV28,-
CATHLLGNYEQYF,TGTGCCACTCACTTACTAGGAAACTACGAGCAGTACTTC,TRBJ2-7,few,TRBV6-5,-
CAISPGTGGNQPQHF,TGTGCCATCAGCCCCGGGACAGGGGGCAATCAGCCCCAGCATTTT,TRBJ1-5,-,TRBV10-3,TRBD1